The 4 T cell receptor beta chains below come from one sample, sequenced in a study of T cell responses to AZD1222 COVID-19 vaccine. Method: immunoSEQ multiplex PCR; TCRdb's copy keeps in-frame clones and lacks some. The table shows 120,000 or so clones, with around 84% occurring only once. Sequencing used peripheral blood, obtained 28 days after the second AZD1222 dose. These receptors all come from an adult who received the AZD1222 COVID-19 vaccine.

The chain employs TRBV3-1 (or the pseudogene TRBV3-2) and TRBJ1-2; D remains ambiguous. V was cut by 3 bases and J by 6 bases, with 5 bases left in between. CDR1 and CDR2 (germline): LGHDT, YNNKEL (reference sequence). The CDR3 extends over 11 amino acids. In DNA form, the CDR3 reads TGTGCCAGCAGCCAGGGAAATGGCTACACCTTC. It is translated as CASSQGNGYTF.

This clone was recorded once. The J gene is TRBJ2-2, the V gene TRBV5-1; tentative D call: TRBD1 (5 bases). Germline assignment: CDR1 SGHRS and CDR2 YFSETQ. The ends were cut back, 4 bases at V and 2 bases at J, with 12 bases in the middle. This CDR3 spans 15 amino acids. The CDR3 DNA reads TGCGCCAGCAGCACCTACAGGAGCAACACCGGGGAGCTGTTTTTT. Translation: CASSTYRSNTGELFF.

Only a few counts were recorded for this clone. This chain links TRBV18 with TRBJ2-2; D unresolved. Per the germline V gene, CDR1 is KGHSH and CDR2 is LQKENI. This CDR3 spans 14 amino acids. Trimming stripped 3 bases from V and 4 bases from J, with 9 bases between. As DNA, the CDR3 is TGTGCCAGCTCACCTACGACGACCACCGGGGAGCTGTTTTTT. Translation gives CASSPTTTTGELFF.

This clone was counted a single time. The chain joins TRBV24-1 to TRBJ1-4; D is perhaps TRBD1 (6 bases). CDR1 and CDR2 from the germline V gene are KGHDR and SFDVKD. Deletions cut 3 bases from V and 8 bases from J, with 15 bases between. The CDR3 covers 15 residues. The CDR3 DNA reads as TGTGCCACCAGTGATGCCAGGGGAGGTTCCGAAAAACTGTTTTTT. Encoded protein: CATSDARGGSEKLFF.